The TCR gamma chain under discussion was sequenced for a study of gamma-delta T cells after stem cell transplantation. The CDR3 contains 11 residues. The trim removed 0 bases at V and 9 bases at J, leaving 2 bases unmatched. Germline CDR1 and CDR2: EGSNGY and YDSYNSKV. TCRdb re-called the RT-PCR reads via CATT. The repertoire holds approximately 1,200 gamma-chain clones, 2.5% to 3.5% seen once, with about 30% in the top ten. As concerns this clone: This sequence is one base from a far larger clone and is likely a read error.

This TCR was sampled from a human donor. It is not recorded whose cells these are; they may come from a transplant donor. Sequencing was performed on gamma-delta T cells. The V call is TRGV2, the J call TRGJ1 or TRGJ2. CDR3: CATWDGLKKLF. The CDR3, as DNA: TGTGCCACCTGGGACGGGCTTAAGAAACTCTTT.